One sample yielded the 25 T cell receptor beta chains listed below, sequenced in a study of blood T cell repertoires in COVID-19. Only in-frame clones appear in the TCRdb table, and some are missing; sequencing was by immunoSEQ multiplex PCR. Among 190,000 or so clones, 75% to 90% were seen once, and the ten largest hold about 7%. The sample consisted of peripheral blood. Source of these receptors: a man aged 35 to 55 with acute or convalescent COVID-19.

This clone showed up just a few times. J is TRBJ1-1 and V is TRBV5-4, with 7 bases lining up with TRBD1. Germline V gene sequence: CDR1 SGHNT, CDR2 YYREEE (reference sequence). Losses at the gene ends were 2 bases for V and 2 bases for J; bases not matched to a gene: 6. This CDR3 region has 15 residues. CDR3 sequence reads: CASSLLGQVNTEAFF. Written as DNA, the CDR3 is TGTGCCAGCAGCTTACTCGGACAGGTTAACACTGAAGCTTTCTTT.

V and J are TRBV11-3 and TRBJ2-2; the D gene is possibly TRBD1 (5 bases). V was shortened by 4 bases and J by 1 base, with 22 bases between the two germline ends. Germline CDR1 is SGHNT and CDR2 is YENEEA. This CDR3 region has 19 residues. The CDR3 sequence is CASSSSFRSERGNTGELFF. The CDR3 DNA is TGTGCCAGCAGCTCATCCTTTCGGTCTGAAAGGGGGAACACCGGGGAGCTGTTTTTT.

V is TRBV10-1 and J is TRBJ2-3; 10 bases map to TRBD2. Germline-derived CDR1 and CDR2 are WNHNN and SYGVQD (reference sequence). The CDR3 length is 18 residues. V dropped 0 bases and J dropped 1; count of bases not matched to a gene: 7. The CDR3 sequence: CASSESVTSGVGTDTQYF. CDR3 coding DNA: TGCGCCAGCAGTGAGTCGGTAACTAGCGGGGTGGGCACAGATACGCAGTATTTT.

This clone was observed a few times. V gene TRBV19 combines with J gene TRBJ1-6; D unclear. The CDR3 loop spans 18 amino acids. Trimming removed 9 bases at V and 2 bases at J, with 23 bases between. Germline loops: CDR1 LNHDA, CDR2 SQIVND (reference sequence). In DNA, the CDR3 is TGTGCCAGGGTACATTTATCAAGAGGAAGGCCCTATAATTCACCCCTCCACTTT. It codes for CARVHLSRGRPYNSPLHF.

This clone was counted once. This chain connects TRBV2 to TRBJ2-2; 7 nucleotides match TRBD2. This CDR3 has 16 residues. The germline gives CDR1 SNHLY, CDR2 FYNNEI. The V and J ends lost 7 bases and 5 bases, in that order; junction bases with no gene match: 13. DNA for the CDR3: TGTGCCAGCACCCCTGGGACTCTCGGGGGGACCGGGGAGCTGTTTTTT. Its protein is CASTPGTLGGTGELFF.

The chain uses TRBV14 and TRBJ2-2; D might be TRBD2 (6 bases). The germline V gene encodes CDR1 SGHDN and CDR2 FVKESK. There are 13 residues in the CDR3. Trimming removed 4 bases from V and 8 bases from J, with 11 bases in between. CDR3 loop: CASSLLARGELFF. CDR3 sequence (DNA): TGTGCCAGCAGCCTCCTAGCGAGGGGGGAGCTGTTTTTT.

The chain recombines TRBV7-2 with TRBJ2-1, with D possibly matching TRBD2 (5 bases). CDR1 is SGHTA, CDR2 FQGNSA, per germline. The ends were cut back, 3 bases at V and 4 bases at J, with 13 bases in the middle. This CDR3 region has 15 residues. CDR3 nucleotide sequence: TGTGCCAGCAGCTTCTCCCCGGACTTTTACAATGAGCAGTTCTTC. This sequence encodes CASSFSPDFYNEQFF.

This chain links TRBV4-3 with TRBJ2-1; the D gene is possibly TRBD2 (5 bases). CDR3 length: 15 residues. Per the germline V gene, CDR1 is LGHNA and CDR2 is YSLEER. The V end lost 1 base, the J end lost 3 bases, and 10 bases lay between the germline ends. CDR3 region: CASSQGGGDYNEQFF. The CDR3 coding sequence is TGCGCCAGCAGCCAAGGTGGAGGAGACTACAATGAGCAGTTCTTC.

The V call is TRBV28, the J call TRBJ1-1; unclear D gene. V dropped 2 bases and J dropped 3 bases, with 10 bases sitting between them. Germline-derived CDR1 and CDR2 are MDHEN and SYDVKM. This CDR3 is built from 14 residues. In DNA form, the CDR3 reads TGTGCCAGCAGTTTAGGGCAGTCTTACACTGAAGCTTTCTTT. This gives the protein CASSLGQSYTEAFF.

The chain uses TRBV6-5 and TRBJ1-3; 7 bases fit TRBD1. The V and J ends lost 0 bases and 4 bases, in that order; junction bases with no gene match: 6. The CDR3 covers 16 residues. CDR1 is MNHEY and CDR2 is SVGAGI in the germline V gene. CDR3 loop: CASSYSEGAAGNTIYF. Here the CDR3 DNA reads TGTGCCAGCAGTTACTCTGAGGGGGCAGCAGGAAACACCATATATTTT.

The V call is TRBV3-1 (or the pseudogene TRBV3-2), the J call TRBJ2-5; a weak D match, TRBD2 (7 bases). The V and J ends lost 0 bases and 9 bases respectively, with 14 bases between them. In germline, CDR1 is LGHDT, CDR2 YNNKEL (reference sequence). CDR3 size: 14 residues. The chain's CDR3 is CASSQERGGRPQYF. The DNA of the CDR3 is TGTGCCAGCAGCCAAGAACGCGGGGGCCGGCCCCAGTACTTC.

The chain joins TRBV2 to TRBJ2-3; TRBD1 aligns across 7 bases. The germline CDR1 and CDR2 sequences are SNHLY and FYNNEI. Germline trimming cut 4 bases from V and 0 bases from J; bases unmatched to any gene: 7. The CDR3 extends over 16 amino acids. As DNA, the CDR3 is TGTGCCAGCAGTGGGTGGACAGGACTCAGCACAGATACGCAGTATTTT. It codes for CASSGWTGLSTDTQYF.

The chain carries TRBV10-1 and TRBJ1-1; D not certain. This CDR3 has 14 residues. Germline V CDR1 and CDR2: WNHNN, SYGVQD (reference sequence). The germline V and J ends were trimmed by 0 bases and 2 bases, with 7 bases remaining between them. CDR3 region: CASSESRENTEAFF. The DNA of the CDR3 is TGCGCCAGCAGTGAGTCCCGGGAAAACACTGAAGCTTTCTTT.

V is TRBV7-2 and J is TRBJ2-7; 11 nucleotides match TRBD2. This CDR3 region has 15 residues. Germline CDR1 is SGHTA and CDR2 is FQGNSA. J was trimmed by 4 bases and V by 3 bases; bases with no gene match: 5. The CDR3 coding sequence is TGTGCCAGCAGCTTTAGCGGGGGGGCCGGGTACGAGCAGTACTTC. Translated, it gives CASSFSGGAGYEQYF. Using reference TRBV7-2 and TRBJ2-7 for the parts outside the CDR3, the full variable domain is GAGVSQSPSNKVTEKGKDVELRCDPISGHTALYWYRQSLGQGLEFLIYFQGNSAPDKSGLPSDRFSAERTGGSVSTLTIQRTQQEDSAVYLCASSFSGGAGYEQYFGPGTRLTVT.

The chain recombines TRBV27 with TRBJ2-5, with D uncertain. Deletions cut 4 bases from V and 0 bases from J, with 9 bases between. Germline loops: CDR1 MNHEY, CDR2 SMNVEV (reference sequence). The CDR3 has 14 residues. CDR3: CASSSLYYQETQYF. The DNA for the CDR3 is TGTGCCAGCAGTTCCCTTTACTACCAAGAGACCCAGTACTTC.

This rearrangement joins TRBV10-3 to TRBJ2-5; D remains unclear. The CDR3 runs 13 residues. Per germline, CDR1 ENHRY and CDR2 SYGVKD. V dropped 7 bases and J dropped 0 bases, with 9 bases sitting between them. CDR3 sequence reads: CAIKDDNQETQYF. CDR3 DNA sequence: TGTGCCATCAAAGACGACAACCAAGAGACCCAGTACTTC.

The rearrangement uses TRBV4-1 and TRBJ2-7, with TRBD2 as a possible D gene (6 bases). This CDR3 has 15 residues. The germline V gene has CDR1 MGHRA and CDR2 YSYEKL. The V end was cut by 6 bases, the J end by 4 bases, with 19 bases between. CDR3 sequence reads: CASRRLIGSQYEQYF. The DNA of the CDR3 is TGCGCCAGCAGGCGTCTAATCGGGAGTCAATACGAGCAGTACTTC.

The V call is TRBV7-9, the J call TRBJ1-3; no clear D gene. The germline V and J ends were trimmed by 5 bases and 0 bases, with 11 bases remaining between them. There are 15 residues in the CDR3. CDR1 is SEHNR, CDR2 FQNEAQ, per germline (reference sequence). CDR3 coding DNA: TGTGCCAGCAGCCCCTCCTTAGTCTCTGGAAACACCATATATTTT. Protein product: CASSPSLVSGNTIYF.

This clone was recorded many times. The chain links TRBV10-1 to TRBJ2-6; TRBD1 might be the D (6 bases). The CDR3 consists of 15 residues. CDR1 and CDR2 from the germline V gene are WNHNN and SYGVQD (reference sequence). With 6 bases removed from V and 0 bases from J, the gap between germline ends came to 9 bases. The CDR3 coding sequence is TGCGCCAGCAGGGACAGTGCCTCTGGGGCCAACGTCCTGACTTTC. Protein sequence: CASRDSASGANVLTF.

V usage is TRBV6-5 and J usage is TRBJ1-3; D is uncertain. Trimming took 4 bases from V and 10 from J, leaving 11 bases between them. Germline assignment: CDR1 MNHEY and CDR2 SVGAGI. The length of the CDR3 is 12 residues. The CDR3 bases are TGTGCCAGCAGTTCCGAGCTGCGGACCATATATTTT. It specifies CASSSELRTIYF.

V and J are TRBV24-1 and TRBJ2-3; 7 nucleotides agree with TRBD1. The CDR3 is 16 residues long. The trim removed 3 bases at V and 1 base at J, leaving 6 bases unmatched. Germline CDR1 reads KGHDR; CDR2 reads SFDVKD. CDR3 in DNA: TGTGCCACCAGTGATACGACAGGGTTGGGCACAGATACGCAGTATTTT. Its translation: CATSDTTGLGTDTQYF.

The chain joins TRBV2 to TRBJ2-3; 7 bases agree with TRBD1. Germline V CDR1 and CDR2: SNHLY, FYNNEI. This CDR3 region has 16 residues. The V gene end was trimmed by 4 bases and the J gene end by 1 base; junction bases not matched to a gene: 8. The chain's CDR3 is CASSGLQGMGTDTQYF. The CDR3 DNA reads as TGTGCCAGCAGTGGCCTACAGGGGATGGGCACAGATACGCAGTATTTT.

The chain links TRBV5-6 to TRBJ1-2; 7 nucleotides align to TRBD1. Per germline, CDR1 SGHDT and CDR2 YYEEEE. V lost 3 bases and J lost 5; bases outside the gene matches: 16. The CDR3 loop spans 17 amino acids. CDR3 in DNA: TGTGCCAGCAGCTCCACAGTCTATAGACAGGGAGGTTATGGCTACACCTTC. This gives the protein CASSSTVYRQGGYGYTF.

V and J are TRBV4-1 and TRBJ1-2; the match to TRBD1 covers 9 bases. J lost 8 bases, V lost 3 bases, and 13 bases had no gene match. The CDR3 contains 16 residues. CDR1 and CDR2 from the germline V gene are MGHRA and YSYEKL. Here the CDR3 DNA reads TGCGCCAGCAGCCAGGGTACCGGGACAGGGTACGGGGGCTACACCTTC. Its protein product is CASSQGTGTGYGGYTF.

The rearrangement links TRBV7-8 to TRBJ2-2; 11 nucleotides agree with TRBD2. J gave up 4 bases and V 4 bases, and 5 bases lay outside the gene matches. This CDR3 region has 16 residues. CDR1 and CDR2 from the germline V gene are SGHVS and FQNEAQ. CDR3 protein: CASSSRTSGLTGELFF. DNA for the CDR3: TGTGCCAGCAGCTCAAGGACTAGCGGGCTCACCGGGGAGCTGTTTTTT.